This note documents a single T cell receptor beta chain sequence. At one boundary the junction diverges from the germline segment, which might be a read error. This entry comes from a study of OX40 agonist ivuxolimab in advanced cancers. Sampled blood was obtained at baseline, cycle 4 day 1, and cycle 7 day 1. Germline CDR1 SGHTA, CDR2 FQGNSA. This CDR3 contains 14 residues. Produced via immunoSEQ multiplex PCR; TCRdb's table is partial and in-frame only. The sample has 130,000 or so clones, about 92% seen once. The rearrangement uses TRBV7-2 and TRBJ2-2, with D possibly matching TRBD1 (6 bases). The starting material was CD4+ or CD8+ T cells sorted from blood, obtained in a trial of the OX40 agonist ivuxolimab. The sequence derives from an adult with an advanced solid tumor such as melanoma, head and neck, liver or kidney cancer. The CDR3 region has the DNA TGTGCCAGCAAGGGACAAATGAACATCGGGGAGCTGTTTTTT. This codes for CASKGQMNIGELFF.